This T cell receptor (beta chain) was identified during a study of shared clonotypes between healthy human individuals. On the study more broadly: The donor group consisted of a couple of women and three men, aged 18 to 49. Researchers assigned three CD4 naive, three CD4 memory, two CD8 naive and one CD8 memory plate to each donor. Study-wide results and limits: Rarefaction analysis demonstrated incomplete sorted-subset sequencing notwithstanding large depth.

Repertoires were generated with immunoSEQ multiplex PCR, while TCRdb's copy carries only in-frame clones and drops some. The data contain some 2,100,000 clones, roughly 95% of them singletons. Concerning this clone: As yet, its antigen is unknown.

Researchers partitioned CD4+ cells into CD45RA+ naive and CD45RA-negative memory subsets. Sequencing was carried out using naive CD4+ T cells sorted from blood. As to subset: CD45RA+ positively selected. This TCR was recovered from a man aged 18 to 29 in good health.

CDR3 DNA sequence: TGTGCCAGCAGTCCGTCCCTAGGGAAAGGTCGAGAGACCCAGTACTTC. Translating it yields CASSPSLGKGRETQYF. This chain connects TRBV6-6 to TRBJ2-5; D remains ambiguous. CDR1 MNHNY and CDR2 SVGAGI come from the germline V gene (reference sequence). The CDR3 sequence is 16 residues long. V lost 5 bases to trimming and J lost 4 bases, with 20 bases between them.